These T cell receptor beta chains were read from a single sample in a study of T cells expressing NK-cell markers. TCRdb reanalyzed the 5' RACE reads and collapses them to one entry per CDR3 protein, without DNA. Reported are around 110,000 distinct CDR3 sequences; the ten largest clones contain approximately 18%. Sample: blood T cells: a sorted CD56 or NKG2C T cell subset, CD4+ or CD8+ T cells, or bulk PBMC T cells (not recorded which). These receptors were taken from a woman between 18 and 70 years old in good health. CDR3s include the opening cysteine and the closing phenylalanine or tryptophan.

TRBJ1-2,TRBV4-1,CASSHGPGGYTF
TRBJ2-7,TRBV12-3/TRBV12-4,CASSFPLSGDPYEQYF
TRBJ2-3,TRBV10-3,CAIWTSGSLDTQYF
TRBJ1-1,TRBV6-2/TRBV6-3,CASTDRAHTEAFF
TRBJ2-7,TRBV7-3,CASSLIAGMDEQYF
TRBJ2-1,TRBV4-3,CASSQTSGGLYNEQFF
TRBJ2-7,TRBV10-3,CAISESPGKEQYF
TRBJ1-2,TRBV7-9,CASSLAETGEHGYTF
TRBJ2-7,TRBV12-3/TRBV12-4,CASSFGPVPYEQYF
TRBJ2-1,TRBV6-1,CASSDGERETDEQFF
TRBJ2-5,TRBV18,CASSLLLLGTSARPLQETQYF
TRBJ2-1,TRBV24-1,CATSDYGLPGLNEQFF
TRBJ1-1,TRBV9,CASSHRSDTEAFF
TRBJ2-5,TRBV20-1,CSARDPLGRAGETQYF
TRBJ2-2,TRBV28,CASSLRSFTGELFF
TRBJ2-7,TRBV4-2,CASSQVPQNYEQYF
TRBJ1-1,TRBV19,CASSIGIEAFF
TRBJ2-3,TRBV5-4,CASSRGGDTQYF
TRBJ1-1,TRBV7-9,CASSLLGASDTEAFF
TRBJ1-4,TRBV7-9,CASSLNSVSSEKLFF